These 8 T cell receptor beta chains originate from one sample sequenced in a study of blood T cell repertoires in COVID-19. Generated by immunoSEQ multiplex PCR, the TCRdb table keeps only in-frame clones and is missing some. This table holds tens of thousands of clones, around 90% found once. Sequencing used peripheral blood. The receptors come from a human donor in a cohort sampled during active COVID-19.

CDR3 in DNA: TGTGCCAGCACCCTAGCAGTTGGTGGGGCAGATACGCAGTATTTT. This translates into CASTLAVGGADTQYF. The chain couples TRBV2 to TRBJ2-3; tentatively, D is TRBD2 (5 bases). The CDR3 extends over 15 amino acids. The V end was cut by 7 bases, the J end by 4 bases, with 18 bases between. The germline V gene encodes CDR1 SNHLY and CDR2 FYNNEI.

The chain links TRBV19 to TRBJ2-7, with 9 bases that match TRBD1. The CDR3 contains 14 residues. The germline V gene has CDR1 LNHDA and CDR2 SQIVND (reference sequence). V shed 1 base and J 2 bases; nucleotides not matched to a gene: 0. CDR3 in amino acids: CASSIGTGAYEQYF. The CDR3 nucleotides are TGTGCCAGTAGTATAGGGACAGGGGCCTACGAGCAGTACTTC.

CDR3 DNA: TGTGCCAGCAGTGAAGCGGGGCGGGAGAACGAGCAGTACTTC. Translating it yields CASSEAGRENEQYF. The J gene is TRBJ2-7, the V gene TRBV6-1, with 7 positions matching TRBD2. V gave up 0 bases and J gave up 5 bases; unmatched junction bases: 4. The CDR3 is 14 amino acids. CDR1 is MNHNS, CDR2 SASEGT, per germline.

The genes are TRBV6-5 and TRBJ2-1, with D uncertain. V was pared by 0 bases and J by 9 bases, with 12 bases between. Looked up from germline, CDR1 is MNHEY and CDR2 is SVGAGI. The CDR3 length is 14 residues. This CDR3 reads CASSYSVGVGEQFF. In DNA form, the CDR3 reads TGTGCCAGCAGTTACTCAGTTGGAGTGGGTGAGCAGTTCTTC.

The chain employs TRBV30 and TRBJ1-2, with TRBD1 matching over 7 bases. Trimming cost V 4 bases and J 6 bases; bases outside gene matches: 14. The CDR3 has 15 residues. The germline CDR1 and CDR2 sequences are GTSNPN and SVGIG (reference sequence). The CDR3 spells CAWNSPPGRGDGYTF. Here the CDR3 DNA reads TGTGCCTGGAACTCTCCCCCTGGCAGGGGGGATGGCTACACCTTC.

The chain carries TRBV19 and TRBJ1-5; 10 bases line up with TRBD1. The trim removed 1 base at V and 9 bases at J, leaving 6 bases unmatched. The CDR3 loop spans 15 amino acids. Germline V gene lookup returns CDR1 LNHDA and CDR2 SQIVND (reference sequence). CDR3 protein: CASSIGDRGSGPQHF. CDR3 coding DNA: TGTGCCAGTAGTATAGGGGACAGGGGTAGTGGGCCCCAGCATTTT.

The V and J genes are TRBV10-3 and TRBJ1-1; 9 bases agree with TRBD1. V shed 4 bases and J 0 bases; nucleotides not matched to a gene: 6. The CDR3 has 16 residues. Germline V lookup: CDR1 ENHRY, CDR2 SYGVKD. CDR3 bases: TGTGCCATCAGTGTTGGACAGGGGCTCGTGAACACTGAAGCTTTCTTT. It encodes CAISVGQGLVNTEAFF.

This clone appeared a single time. The chain uses TRBV6-5 and TRBJ2-1; possibly TRBD1 for D (5 bases). Trimming stripped 5 bases from V and 8 bases from J, with 13 bases between. CDR3 length: 13 residues. Germline CDR1 reads MNHEY; CDR2 reads SVGAGI. The CDR3 nucleotides read TGTGCCAGCAGTCTTGCAGGGAACTATGAGCAGTTCTTC. It is translated as CASSLAGNYEQFF.